These T cell receptor beta chains were read from a single sample in a study of cytomegalovirus exposure and HLA in healthy donors. Libraries were prepared by immunoSEQ multiplex PCR; TCRdb keeps only in-frame clonotypes and omits some of them. This sample has fewer than 180,000 clones, with around 60% found just once. Sequenced: PBMCs. All receptors come from a woman in her sixties in good health and CMV-seropositive. The CDR3 runs from the conserved cysteine through the conserved F or W. Fields, in order: D gene, V gene, J gene, clone size, CDR3 protein, CDR3 DNA. The D gene is left open where the match is weak. Only some rows state a clone size, as once, few, many or a class for expanded clones.

>TRBD1|TRBV29-1|TRBJ1-5|few
CSVGTGYPPQHF
TGCAGCGTTGGGACAGGCTACCCGCCCCAGCATTTT
>TRBD1|TRBV9|TRBJ2-1|-
CASSVDRGPYNEQFF
TGTGCCAGCAGCGTGGACAGGGGTCCCTACAATGAGCAGTTCTTC
>TRBD2|TRBV9|TRBJ2-7|-
CASSATSGLSEQYF
TGTGCCAGCAGCGCCACTAGCGGTCTATCGGAGCAGTACTTC
>-|TRBV27|TRBJ2-3|-
CASTPGDIDTQYF
TGTGCCAGCACCCCCGGGGACATAGATACGCAGTATTTT
>-|TRBV28|TRBJ1-2|-
CASSRTGGDPYGYTF
TGTGCCAGCAGTCGAACTGGGGGGGACCCCTATGGCTACACCTTC
>-|TRBV21-1|TRBJ2-7|few
CASSNTREGRGKQYF
TGTGCCAGCAGCAATACTCGGGAGGGCCGCGGTAAGCAGTACTTC
>TRBD1|TRBV9|TRBJ2-3|-
CASSAEAGQGRTDTQYF
TGTGCCAGCAGCGCCGAGGCGGGACAGGGGCGCACAGATACGCAGTATTTT
>TRBD1|TRBV7-2|TRBJ1-1|-
CASSFGQGNTEAFF
TGTGCCAGCAGCTTCGGACAGGGGAACACTGAAGCTTTCTTT
>TRBD2|TRBV5-6|TRBJ2-1|-
CASSQSGRAYNEQFF
TGTGCCAGCAGCCAGAGCGGGAGAGCCTACAATGAGCAGTTCTTC
>TRBD2|TRBV28|TRBJ2-5|-
CASSSGLAGVETQYF
TGTGCCAGCAGTAGTGGACTAGCGGGTGTAGAGACCCAGTACTTC
>-|TRBV19|TRBJ1-2|-
CASSPLDSAYGYTF
TGTGCCAGTAGTCCCCTCGACTCCGCGTATGGCTACACCTTC
>-|TRBV19|TRBJ2-6|-
CASKAGSGANVLTF
TGTGCCAGTAAAGCGGGCTCTGGGGCCAACGTCCTGACTTTC
>-|TRBV4-2|TRBJ2-5|-
CASSSRETQYF
TGTGCCAGCAGCTCCCGAGAGACCCAGTACTTC
>-|TRBV6-4|TRBJ2-7|few
CASSCLAQYEQYF
TGTGCCAGCAGTTGTCTAGCGCAGTACGAGCAGTACTTC
>TRBD1|TRBV27|TRBJ1-1|-
CASSSRTGEPEAFF
TGTGCCAGCAGTTCACGGACAGGGGAACCTGAAGCTTTCTTT
>-|TRBV7-2|TRBJ2-6|few
CASLIPGVRSGANVLTF
TGTGCCAGCTTAATACCGGGAGTAAGGTCTGGGGCCAACGTCCTGACTTTC
>TRBD1|TRBV28|TRBJ2-5|-
CASSTRWTGSSETQYF
TGTGCCAGCAGTACCCGCTGGACAGGGAGTTCGGAGACCCAGTACTTC
>-|TRBV7-9|TRBJ1-2|-
CASSSRVGYTF
TGTGCCAGCAGCTCCAGGGTTGGCTACACCTTC
>-|TRBV14|TRBJ1-4|few
CASSRLEGANDPNEKLFF
TGTGCCAGCAGCCGCCTGGAAGGGGCTAATGATCCCAATGAAAAACTGTTTTTT
>TRBD1|TRBV30|TRBJ2-7|few
CAWEDRVTYEQYF
TGTGCCTGGGAGGACAGGGTCACCTACGAGCAGTACTTC
>TRBD2|TRBV5-1|TRBJ2-5|once
CASSPGLAGGIGETQYF
TGCGCCAGCAGCCCCGGACTAGCGGGAGGGATTGGGGAGACCCAGTACTTC
>-|TRBV6-5|TRBJ1-6|few
CASSTRDTNSPLHF
TGTGCCAGCAGTACAAGGGACACCAATTCACCCCTCCACTTT
>-|TRBV7-9|TRBJ1-1|-
CASSSSGWGEGFF
TGTGCCAGCAGCTCATCGGGTTGGGGGGAAGGTTTCTTT
>TRBD2|TRBV6-5|TRBJ2-5|-
CASSYSRTSGMKTQYF
TGTGCCAGCAGTTACTCGAGGACTAGCGGGATGAAGACCCAGTACTTC
>-|TRBV18|TRBJ2-7|-
CASSPPSGFYEQYF
TGTGCCAGCTCACCACCCAGCGGATTCTACGAGCAGTACTTC
>TRBD1|TRBV2|TRBJ2-3|-
CASDRDRDTDTQYF
TGTGCCAGCGACCGGGACAGAGACACAGATACGCAGTATTTT
>TRBD2|TRBV4-3|TRBJ2-2|-
CASSQGRGAGELFF
TGCGCCAGCAGCCAGGGTCGGGGGGCCGGGGAGCTGTTTTTT
>TRBD2|TRBV6-5|TRBJ2-7|-
CASSYSSGSSWEQYF
TGTGCCAGCAGTTACTCTAGCGGGAGCTCTTGGGAGCAGTACTTC
>-|TRBV7-2|TRBJ1-3|-
CASSSQGSSGNTIYF
TGTGCCAGCAGCTCTCAGGGTTCTTCTGGAAACACCATATATTTT
>-|TRBV5-4|TRBJ2-1|few
CASSLGLEGNEQFF
TGTGCCAGCAGCTTGGGACTAGAAGGCAATGAGCAGTTCTTC